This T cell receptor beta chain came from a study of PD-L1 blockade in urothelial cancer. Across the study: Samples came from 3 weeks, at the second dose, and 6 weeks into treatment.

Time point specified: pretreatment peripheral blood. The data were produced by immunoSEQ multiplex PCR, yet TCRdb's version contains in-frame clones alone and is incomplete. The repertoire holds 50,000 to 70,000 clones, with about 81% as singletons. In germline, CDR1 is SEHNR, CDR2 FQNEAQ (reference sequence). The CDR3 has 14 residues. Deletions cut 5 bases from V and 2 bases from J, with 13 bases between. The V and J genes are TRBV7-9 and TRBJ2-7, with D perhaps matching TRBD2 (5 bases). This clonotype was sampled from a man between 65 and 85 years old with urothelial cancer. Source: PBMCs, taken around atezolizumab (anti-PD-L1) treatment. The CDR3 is CASSIADGAYEQYF. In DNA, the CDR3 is TGTGCCAGCAGCATCGCGGACGGGGCCTACGAGCAGTACTTC. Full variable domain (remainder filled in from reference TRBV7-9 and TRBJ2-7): DTGVSQNPRHKITKRGQNVTFRCDPISEHNRLYWYRQTLGQGPEFLTYFQNEAQLEKSRLLSDRFSAERPKGSFSTLEIQRTEQGDSAMYLCASSIADGAYEQYFGPGTRLTVT.